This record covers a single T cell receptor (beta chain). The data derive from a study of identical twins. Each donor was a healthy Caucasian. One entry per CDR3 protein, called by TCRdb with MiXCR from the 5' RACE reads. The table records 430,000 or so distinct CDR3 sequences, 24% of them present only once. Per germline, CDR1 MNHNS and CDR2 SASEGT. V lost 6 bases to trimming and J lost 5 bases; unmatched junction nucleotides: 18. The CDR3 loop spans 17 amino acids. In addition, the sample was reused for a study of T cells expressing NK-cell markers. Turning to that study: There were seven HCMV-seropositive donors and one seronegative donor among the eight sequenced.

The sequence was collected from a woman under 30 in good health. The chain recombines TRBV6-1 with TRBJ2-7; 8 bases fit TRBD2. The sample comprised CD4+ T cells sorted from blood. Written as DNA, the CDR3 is TGTGCCAGCAGCCTATTGGGTCTTCGGGAGGGTAGTGACGAGCAGTACTTC. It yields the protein CASSLLGLREGSDEQYF.